Sequencing of this T cell receptor beta chain was carried out in a study of cytomegalovirus exposure and HLA in healthy donors. Whole-study findings and limits: Some public TCRs appeared in many individuals, while most sequences were rare.

This CDR3 has 14 residues. CDR1 and CDR2 (germline): MGHDK, SYGVNS. V gave up 6 bases and J gave up 1 base; unmatched junction bases: 3. Turning to this clone: Its antigen is still unknown.

Amplification used 60 Vbeta primers and 13 Jbeta primers. Assay used: immunoSEQ multiplex PCR; TCRdb lists only in-frame clones, some missing. The profile shows around 150,000 clones, roughly 80% of them singletons. This sequence joins TRBV25-1 and TRBJ2-5; 9 bases fit TRBD2. Source material: PBMCs. The TCR originated in a man between 40 and 49 years old in good health and CMV-seronegative. CDR3 bases: TGTGCCAGCAGAGGGACTAGCAGCCAAGAGACCCAGTACTTC. Translation gives CASRGTSSQETQYF. The full variable domain, with the rest looked up from reference TRBV25-1 and TRBJ2-5, is EADIYQTPRYLVIGTGKKITLECSQTMGHDKMYWYQQDPGMELHLIHYSYGVNSTEKGDLSSESTVSRIRTEHFPLTLESARPSHTSQYLCASRGTSSQETQYFGPGTRLLVL.